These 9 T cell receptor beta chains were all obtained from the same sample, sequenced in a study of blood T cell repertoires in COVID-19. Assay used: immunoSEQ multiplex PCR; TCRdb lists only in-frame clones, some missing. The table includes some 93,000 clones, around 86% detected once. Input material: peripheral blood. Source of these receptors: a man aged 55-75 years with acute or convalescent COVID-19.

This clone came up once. In DNA, the CDR3 is TGCGCCAGCAGCCCCCTCCCGGGGTTCACAGATACGCAGTATTTT. Its translation: CASSPLPGFTDTQYF. J is TRBJ2-3 and V is TRBV5-1; D may be TRBD2 (5 bases). Germline values: CDR1 SGHRS, CDR2 YFSETQ. The CDR3 loop spans 15 amino acids. V was clipped by 4 bases and J by 2 bases, with 14 bases between them. The whole variable domain, remainder taken from reference TRBV5-1 and TRBJ2-3, is KAGVTQTPRYLIKTRGQQVTLSCSPISGHRSVSWYQQTPGQGLQFLFEYFSETQRNKGNFPGRFSGRQFSNSRSEMNVSTLELGDSALYLCASSPLPGFTDTQYFGPGTRLTVL.

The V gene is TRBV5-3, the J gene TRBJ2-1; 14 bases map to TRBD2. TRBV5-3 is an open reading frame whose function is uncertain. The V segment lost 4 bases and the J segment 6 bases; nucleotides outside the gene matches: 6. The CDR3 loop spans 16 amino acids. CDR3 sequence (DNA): TGTGCCAGAAGCCTCAAGGGGACTAGCGGGGGCAATGAGCAGTTCTTC. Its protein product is CARSLKGTSGGNEQFF.

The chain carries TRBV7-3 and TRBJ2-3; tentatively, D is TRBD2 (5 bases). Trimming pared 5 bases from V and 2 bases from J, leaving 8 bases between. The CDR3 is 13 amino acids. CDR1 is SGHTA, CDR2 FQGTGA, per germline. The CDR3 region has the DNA TGTGCCAGCAGCCTGGGAGTCACAGATACGCAGTATTTT. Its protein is CASSLGVTDTQYF.

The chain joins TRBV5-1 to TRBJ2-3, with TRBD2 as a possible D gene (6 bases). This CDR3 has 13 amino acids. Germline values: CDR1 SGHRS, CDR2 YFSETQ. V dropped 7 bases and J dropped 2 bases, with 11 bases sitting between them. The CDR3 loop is CASGSGATDTQYF. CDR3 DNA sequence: TGCGCCAGCGGTAGCGGCGCCACAGATACGCAGTATTTT.

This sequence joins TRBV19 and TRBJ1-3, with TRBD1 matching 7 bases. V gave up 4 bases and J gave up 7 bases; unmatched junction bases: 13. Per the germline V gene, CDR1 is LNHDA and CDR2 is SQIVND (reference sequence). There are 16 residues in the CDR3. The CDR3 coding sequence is TGTGCCAGTAGTACGACAGGGTCCCCCGCCGGGAACACCATATATTTT. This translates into CASSTTGSPAGNTIYF.

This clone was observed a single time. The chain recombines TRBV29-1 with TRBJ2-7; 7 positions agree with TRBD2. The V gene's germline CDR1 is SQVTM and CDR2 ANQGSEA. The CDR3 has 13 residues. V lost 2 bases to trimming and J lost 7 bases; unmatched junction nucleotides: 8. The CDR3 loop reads CSVELGGTLEQYF. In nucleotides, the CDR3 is TGCAGCGTTGAACTGGGGGGGACCTTGGAGCAGTACTTC.

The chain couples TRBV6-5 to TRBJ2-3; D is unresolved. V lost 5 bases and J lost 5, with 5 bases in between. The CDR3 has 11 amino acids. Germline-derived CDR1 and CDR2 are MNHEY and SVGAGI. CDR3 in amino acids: CASSRLDTQYF. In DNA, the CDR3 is TGTGCCAGCAGTAGACTAGATACGCAGTATTTT.

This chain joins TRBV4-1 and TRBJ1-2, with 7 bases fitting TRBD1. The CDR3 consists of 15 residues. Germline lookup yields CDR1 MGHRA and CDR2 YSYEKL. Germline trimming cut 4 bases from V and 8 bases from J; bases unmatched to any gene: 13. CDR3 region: CASSLDRDRSYGYTF. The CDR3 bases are TGCGCCAGCAGCCTTGATAGGGACAGATCTTACGGCTACACCTTC.

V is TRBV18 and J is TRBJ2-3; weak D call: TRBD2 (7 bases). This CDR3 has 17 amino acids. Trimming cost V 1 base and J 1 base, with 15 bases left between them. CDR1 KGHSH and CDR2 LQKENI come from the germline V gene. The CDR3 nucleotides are TGTGCCAGCTCACCACTACCGGGGGCGGGGGGCACAGATACGCAGTATTTT. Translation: CASSPLPGAGGTDTQYF.